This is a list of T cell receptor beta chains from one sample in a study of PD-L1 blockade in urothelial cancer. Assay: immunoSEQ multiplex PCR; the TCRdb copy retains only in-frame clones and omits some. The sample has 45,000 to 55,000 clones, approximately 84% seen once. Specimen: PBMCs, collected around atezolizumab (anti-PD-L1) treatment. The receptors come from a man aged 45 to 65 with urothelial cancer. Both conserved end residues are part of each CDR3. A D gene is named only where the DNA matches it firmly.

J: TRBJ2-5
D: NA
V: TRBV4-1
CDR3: CASSQVARETQYF
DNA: TGCGCCAGCAGCCAAGTAGCGCGGGAGACCCAGTACTTC

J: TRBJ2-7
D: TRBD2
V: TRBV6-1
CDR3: CASSGPGYGGNEQYF
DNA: TGTGCCAGCAGTGGCCCGGGGTACGGGGGGAACGAGCAGTACTTC

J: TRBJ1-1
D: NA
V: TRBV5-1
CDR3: CASSLSTASEDTEAFF
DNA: TGCGCCAGCAGCTTGTCTACGGCGAGCGAGGACACTGAAGCTTTCTTT

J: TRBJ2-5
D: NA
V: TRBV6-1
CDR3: CASSSGWKETQYF
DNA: TGTGCCAGCAGTTCCGGGTGGAAAGAGACCCAGTACTTC

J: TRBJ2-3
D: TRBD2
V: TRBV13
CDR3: CASSLVAGGTDTQYF
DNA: TGTGCCAGCAGCTTAGTGGCGGGGGGCACAGATACGCAGTATTTT

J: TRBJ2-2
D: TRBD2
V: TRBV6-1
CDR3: CASSEPSGSFGGELFF
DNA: TGTGCCAGCAGTGAACCTAGCGGGAGCTTCGGCGGGGAGCTGTTTTTT

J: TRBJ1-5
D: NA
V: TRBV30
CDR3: CAWSVSGFRQPQHF
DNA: TGTGCCTGGAGTGTTTCCGGGTTTAGGCAGCCCCAGCATTTT

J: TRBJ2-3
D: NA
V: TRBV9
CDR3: CASSATQGPVTDTQYF
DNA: TGTGCCAGCAGCGCTACACAGGGTCCGGTCACAGATACGCAGTATTTT

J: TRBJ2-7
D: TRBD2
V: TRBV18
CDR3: CASSPSLAGVEQYF
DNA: TGTGCCAGCTCACCAAGTCTAGCGGGAGTCGAGCAGTACTTC

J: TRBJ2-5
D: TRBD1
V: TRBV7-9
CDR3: CASSTSGTATQETQYF
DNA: TGTGCCAGCAGCACTTCCGGGACAGCCACCCAAGAGACCCAGTACTTC

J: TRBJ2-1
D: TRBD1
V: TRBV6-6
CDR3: CASSYPTGSYNEQFF
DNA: TGTGCCAGCAGTTATCCGACAGGGTCCTACAATGAGCAGTTCTTC

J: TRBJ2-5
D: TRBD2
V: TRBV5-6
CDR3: CASSSGLAGDIWYQETQYF
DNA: TGTGCCAGCAGCTCAGGACTAGCGGGAGACATTTGGTACCAAGAGACCCAGTACTTC